This TCR beta chain was captured by sequencing in a study of blood T cells in healthy people across ages (dated by TCRdb to the mid-2010s). For the study in its entirety: In model experiments, roughly one uniquely barcoded TCR beta cDNA molecule per two T cells was captured by template switching. Using deep sequencing normalized with unique cDNA molecular identifiers, the study measured how TCR beta repertoire diversity changes with age. The donors were divided into four age groups: young (average about 16 years), middle-aged (roughly 42), aged (around 59) and long-lived (about 90). To avoid experimental bias, donors of different ages were randomly spread across the sequencing lanes. The study analyzed two additional independent replicas of 1 million unique cDNA reads from the same blood draw for two donors, one aged 18 to 29 and one aged 80 or older. Overall results and qualifications from the work: A strong correlation was found between observed TCR beta diversity and the percentage of naive T cells measured by flow cytometry. The long-lived group showed more naive CD4+ T cells, fewer expanded clones and increased TCR diversity than the aged group, suggesting age selection. Because profiling used bulk unsorted PBMCs, naive and antigen-experienced compartments could not be compared conclusively. Observed TCR beta diversity per million T cells fell roughly linearly with age, and a significant reduction was already apparent by age around 36. Estimates of total diversity based on one million sequenced T cells were regarded as lower bounds and as underestimates. Donor CMV infection status was unknown, potentially confounding age-related changes in expanded clonotypes.

Preparation of the library involved 5' RACE. Sequencing instrument: Illumina HiSeq 2500. The second PCR ran for about 7 to 11 cycles and used a J-beta primer mix along with a sample-barcoded 5' primer. A unique molecular identifier was introduced onto each TCR beta cDNA molecule by a template-switch 5' adaptor carrying 12 random nucleotides. Each sample yielded at least 2.5 million CDR3-containing paired-end reads. The Mint cDNA synthesis kit, primed by a TRBC-specific oligonucleotide, was used to synthesize first-strand cDNA from all RNA. After uracil-DNA glycosylase treatment, a first 18-cycle PCR used universal primers M1SS and BC2_uni_R on all cDNA. On the authors' methods: Normalization of each sample was performed by random selection of 1 million high-quality reads, each carrying a distinct molecular identifier. Instead of being binned into consensus sequences, reads that shared molecular identifiers were thrown out. MiTCR, run with a Q25 quality threshold and the strictest error-elimination algorithm, handled CDR3 identification, clonotype clustering and error correction. Lower-bound total TCR beta diversity was estimated with a nonparametric unseen species model using Euler transformation. TCRdb passed the public sequencing reads through fastp at Q25 and MiXCR, retaining productive beta sequences. Every CDR3 protein is listed once, alongside the most common genes and DNA of its rows. The V and J calls shown here were made by TCRdb, not taken from the authors' results. The sample has some 1.7 million distinct CDR3 sequences on record, 25% to 30% of them singletons. Roughly 8.2% of the sample is in the top ten clones.

This clonotype occurred a few times. The specificity of this receptor is unknown. At one end, the junction sequence differs from germline, possibly due to a read error. The roughly 39 donors, aged roughly 6 to 95 years, were systemically healthy Caucasian individuals from Russia. Each donor gave 9.5 to 10 milliliters of peripheral blood, drawn into EDTA-treated Vacutainer tubes. Ficoll-Paque density-gradient centrifugation was used to isolate PBMCs, with at least 6 million obtained per sample. Trizol reagent was used to extract total RNA from the PBMCs, yielding at least 6 micrograms per sample. The percentages of naive CD45RAhigh/CD27high T cells were determined by flow cytometry on a PBMC aliquot from every donor. CDR1 SGHTA and CDR2 FQGNSA are derived from the germline V gene. From the cysteine up to the phenylalanine, the CDR3 has a length of 16 residues. The DNA shown is the 48-base CDR3, in frame from base 1.

This chain is built from TRBV7-2 and TRBJ2-5; the best D guess is TRBD1, with 5 bases matching. This receptor was identified in a woman in her twenties or thirties in good health. Sequencing used blood. The DNA sequence is given as TGTTCCAGCAGCTTAGGATGGCAGGGCCGCTGGGAGACCCAGTACTTC. This codes for CSSSLGWQGRWETQYF.